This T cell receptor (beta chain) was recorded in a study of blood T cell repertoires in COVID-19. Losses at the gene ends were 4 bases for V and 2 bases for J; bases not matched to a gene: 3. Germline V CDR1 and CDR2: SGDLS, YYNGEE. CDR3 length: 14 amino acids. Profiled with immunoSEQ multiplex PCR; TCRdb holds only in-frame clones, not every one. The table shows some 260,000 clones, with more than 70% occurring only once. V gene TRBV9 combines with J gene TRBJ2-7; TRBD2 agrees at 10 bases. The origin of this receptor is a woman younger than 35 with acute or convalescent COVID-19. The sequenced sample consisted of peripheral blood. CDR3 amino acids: CASSPAGGPYEQYF. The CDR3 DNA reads TGTGCCAGCAGCCCAGCGGGAGGGCCCTACGAGCAGTACTTC.